Presented here are 12 T cell receptor beta chains from one specimen sequenced in a study of monozygotic twins with inflammatory bowel disease. TCRdb reprocessed the 5' RACE reads and stores each CDR3 protein as one record, lacking DNA. The ten top clones account for 1.5% to 2%, within a sample of 200,000 to 250,000 distinct CDR3 sequences. Sequences were obtained from blood. Receptor source: a human donor with ulcerative colitis or Crohn's disease, or a healthy co-twin of an affected twin (not recorded which).

The V and J genes are TRBV12-3 or TRBV12-4 and TRBJ1-5; absent DNA, TCRdb's TRBD1 call cannot be checked. The CDR3 is 15 residues long. The CDR3 region is CASRLTHGGNQPQHF.

The chain carries TRBV5-1 and TRBJ2-1; the TCRdb D gene call, TRBD2, has no DNA to confirm it. CDR1 and CDR2 (germline): SGHRS, YFSETQ. The CDR3 covers 17 residues. The chain's CDR3 is CASSRTLGRVAYNEQFF.

V is TRBV7-2 and J is TRBJ2-2; checking the TCRdb D call of TRBD1 is not possible without DNA. The CDR3 loop spans 16 amino acids. Germline lookup yields CDR1 SGHTA and CDR2 FQGNSA. CDR3 residues: CASSLVGHLNTGELFF.

The rearrangement links TRBV19 to TRBJ1-5; TCRdb designates TRBD1, a call that cannot be tested without DNA. CDR3 length equals 16 residues. CDR1 is LNHDA and CDR2 is SQIVND in the germline V gene (reference sequence). Here the CDR3 reads CASSKDRGDGNQPQHF.

The chain has TRBV5-1 and TRBJ2-2; as DNA is missing, the TRBD2 call by TCRdb cannot be tested. Germline V lookup: CDR1 SGHRS, CDR2 YFSETQ. The CDR3 is 14 amino acids. CDR3 amino acids: CASSSRLGPGELFF.

The rearrangement joins TRBV4-1 to TRBJ1-6. Germline CDR1 is MGHRA and CDR2 is YSYEKL. This CDR3 contains 14 residues. The chain's CDR3 is CASSQDRSDSPLHF.

V usage is TRBV6-1 and J usage is TRBJ1-3. The CDR3 has 15 residues. Germline CDR1 MNHNS, CDR2 SASEGT. The CDR3 loop is CASSEHTGPGNTIYF.

The chain uses TRBV5-1 and TRBJ2-7. Germline V CDR1 and CDR2: SGHRS, YFSETQ. This CDR3 comprises 15 residues. The CDR3 sequence is CASSLLDSSSYEQYF.

CDR3 sequence: CASSWIGFYTF. The chain couples TRBV5-4 to TRBJ1-2. Germline CDR1 is SGHNT and CDR2 is YYREEE (reference sequence). The CDR3 runs to 11 residues.

The chain uses TRBV6-2 or TRBV6-3 and TRBJ2-5; TCRdb designates TRBD2, a call that cannot be tested without DNA. The CDR3 sequence is 14 residues long. Germline loops: CDR1 MNHEY, CDR2 SVGEGT. The CDR3 loop reads CASSLTPNQETQFF.

The V and J genes are TRBV6-1 and TRBJ1-2; absent DNA, TCRdb's TRBD1 call cannot be checked. From germline, CDR1 is MNHNS and CDR2 SASEGT. The CDR3 totals 16 residues. CDR3 in amino acids: CASSTGQVWANYGYTF.

The chain links TRBV20-1 to TRBJ2-1; the TCRdb call, TRBD2, lacks DNA for checking. The CDR3 consists of 16 residues. CDR1 is DFQATT and CDR2 is SNEGSKA in the germline V gene (reference sequence). CDR3 residues: CSADAAGTSGYNEQFF.